This record covers a single T cell receptor beta chain. What it recognizes is unknown. The data belong to a study of tissue T cells after allogeneic stem cell transplantation. V lost 3 bases to trimming and J lost 5 bases, with 10 bases between them. Germline V gene data show CDR1 as SGHAT and CDR2 as FQNNGV. This CDR3 spans 13 amino acids. Study-wide findings and caveats: The patient cohort was small and clinically heterogeneous, with limited sampling depth. Tissue-detected TCR repertoire was only partly captured by blood and spleen T cells.

TCRdb's table, derived via immunoSEQ multiplex PCR, lists solely in-frame clones and lacks some. The sample holds more than 8,000 clones; 45% to 70% are singletons and the top ten take around a fifth. This specimen was tissue from the jejunum, taken at autopsy. The rearrangement links TRBV11-2 to TRBJ2-5; either TRBD1 or TRBD2 may supply D (5 bases each). This TCR came from an older female donor with lung cancer. This chain's CDR3 is CASSFWGTETQYF. The CDR3 DNA sequence: TGTGCCAGCAGCTTCTGGGGGACGGAGACCCAGTACTTC. Full variable domain (remainder filled in from reference TRBV11-2 and TRBJ2-5): EAGVAQSPRYKIIEKRQSVAFWCNPISGHATLYWYQQILGQGPKLLIQFQNNGVVDDSQLPKDRFSAERLKGVDSTLKIQPAKLEDSAVYLCASSFWGTETQYFGPGTRLLVL.